The TCR beta chain described here comes from a study of blood T cell repertoires in COVID-19. Study-wide context: T cells, B-cell-depleted T cells, or PBMCs provided the cDNA or gDNA that served as material.

Participants were aged roughly 18 to 100 years from around 24 US areas. In the authors' methods: Cell counts per sample came from amplifying reference gene primers. The table came from immunoSEQ multiplex PCR; TCRdb's copy has only in-frame clones and leaves some out. V, J and clone size are those of that table, while D and trimming were read from the DNA. The sample records hundreds of thousands of clones, around nine tenths being singletons. The V and J ends lost 5 bases and 11 bases respectively, with 13 bases between them. CDR3 size: 13 residues. Germline V gene lookup returns CDR1 LNHDA and CDR2 SQIVND (reference sequence).

J is TRBJ1-6 and V is TRBV19, with a weak D call TRBD1 (6 bases). The receptor's source is a woman under 30 who had recovered from COVID-19. The sample was PBMCs or T cells enriched from blood (not recorded which). The CDR3 loop reads CASSLGTLTPLHF. CDR3 bases: TGTGCCAGTAGTCTCGGGACACTCACACCCCTCCACTTT.